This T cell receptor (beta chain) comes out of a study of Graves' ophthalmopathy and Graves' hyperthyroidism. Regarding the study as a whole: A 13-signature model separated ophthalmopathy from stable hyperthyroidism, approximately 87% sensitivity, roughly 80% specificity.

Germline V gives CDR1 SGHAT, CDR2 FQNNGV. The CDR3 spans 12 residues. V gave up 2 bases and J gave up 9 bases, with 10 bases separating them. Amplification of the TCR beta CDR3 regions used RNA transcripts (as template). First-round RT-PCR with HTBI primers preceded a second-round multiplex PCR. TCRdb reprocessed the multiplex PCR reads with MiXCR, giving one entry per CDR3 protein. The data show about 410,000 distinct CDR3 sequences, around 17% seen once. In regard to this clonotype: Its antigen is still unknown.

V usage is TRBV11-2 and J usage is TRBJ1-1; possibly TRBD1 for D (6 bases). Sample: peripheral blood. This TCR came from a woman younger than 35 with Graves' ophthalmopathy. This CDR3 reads CASSLSGVQAFF. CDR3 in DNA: TGTGCCAGCAGCTTATCAGGGGTCCAAGCTTTCTTT.